Listed here are 27 T cell receptor beta chains from one sample, sequenced in a study of shared clonotypes between healthy human individuals. TCRdb's table, derived via immunoSEQ multiplex PCR, lists solely in-frame clones and lacks some. The data hold about 580,000 clones, with roughly 98% observed a single time. CD45RO negativity and positive selection for CCR7 defined naive CD8 cells, a population that excluded terminally differentiated effector memory CD45RA+ cells. Sequencing used naive CD8+ T cells sorted from blood. These receptors originate from a young man in good health.

The chain has TRBV5-6 and TRBJ2-7, with D hard to call. V was pared by 0 bases and J by 6 bases, with 10 bases between. There are 13 residues in the CDR3. Looked up from germline, CDR1 is SGHDT and CDR2 is YYEEEE. CDR3 loop: CASSLGLSGEQYF. CDR3 bases: TGTGCCAGCAGCTTGGGTCTCTCGGGCGAGCAGTACTTC.

The chain joins TRBV5-6 to TRBJ2-7; D is possibly TRBD2 (6 bases). Between the trimmed V and J ends, which lost 3 bases and 0 bases, there was a span of 13 bases. This CDR3 has 15 residues. Germline V gene data show CDR1 as SGHDT and CDR2 as YYEEEE. The CDR3 here is CASSSGTQNSYEQYF. CDR3 DNA sequence: TGTGCCAGCAGCTCGGGGACTCAAAACTCCTACGAGCAGTACTTC.

The genes are TRBV15 and TRBJ1-5; no definite D call. With 2 bases removed from V and 4 bases from J, the gap between germline ends came to 9 bases. CDR1 and CDR2 from the germline V gene are LNHNV and YYDKDF (reference sequence). The CDR3 is 14 residues long. The CDR3: CATSRHPGNQPQHF. DNA for the CDR3: TGTGCCACCAGCAGACACCCCGGAAATCAGCCCCAGCATTTT. The full variable domain, in which reference TRBV15 and TRBJ1-5 provide the parts outside the CDR3, is DAMVIQNPRYQVTQFGKPVTLSCSQTLNHNVMYWYQQKSSQAPKLLFHYYDKDFNNEADTPDNFQSRRPNTSFCFLDIRSPGLGDTAMYLCATSRHPGNQPQHFGDGTRLSIL.

The chain uses TRBV5-1 and TRBJ2-1; possibly TRBD2 for D (5 bases). Deletions cut 7 bases from V and 8 bases from J, with 28 bases between. From germline, CDR1 is SGHRS and CDR2 YFSETQ. The CDR3 spans 17 residues. For the CDR3, the DNA is TGCGCCAGCTCTCCTTTTTTGTGGGAGTTCTTTGGTGATGAGCAGTTCTTC. Residues: CASSPFLWEFFGDEQFF.

The chain recombines TRBV29-1 with TRBJ2-3; 7 nucleotides match TRBD1. The trim removed 5 bases at V and 5 bases at J, leaving 10 bases unmatched. This CDR3 has 14 residues. Germline CDR1 SQVTM, CDR2 ANQGSEA. CDR3 sequence: CSVIQGRALDTQYF. The CDR3 region has the DNA TGCAGCGTTATACAGGGGCGAGCTTTAGATACGCAGTATTTT.

Note on this clone: The sample has other DNA sequences that encode this CDR3 too. The rearrangement joins TRBV9 to TRBJ2-2; unclear D gene. Germline V gene lookup returns CDR1 SGDLS and CDR2 YYNGEE. CDR3 length equals 12 residues. Deletions cut 2 bases from V and 7 bases from J, with 6 bases between. The CDR3 coding sequence is TGTGCCAGCAGCGTCTTGGGCGGGGAGCTGTTTTTT. Translation: CASSVLGGELFF. The entire variable domain, with the rest obtained from reference TRBV9 and TRBJ2-2, is as follows: DSGVTQTPKHLITATGQRVTLRCSPRSGDLSVYWYQQSLDQGLQFLIQYYNGEERAKGNILERFSAQQFPDLHSELNLSSLELGDSALYFCASSVLGGELFFGEGSRLTVL.

The chain has TRBV7-6 and TRBJ2-3; D unclear. CDR1 and CDR2 from the germline V gene are SGHVS and FNYEAQ. V lost 3 bases and J 0 bases, leaving 4 bases between the germline ends. The CDR3 is 13 amino acids. DNA of the CDR3: TGTGCCAGCAGCTTGCTTAGCACAGATACGCAGTATTTT. It encodes CASSLLSTDTQYF.

The rearrangement links TRBV9 to TRBJ2-3, with 7 positions matching TRBD1. With 4 bases clipped from V and 1 base from J, the junction kept 6 bases outside the gene matches. The CDR3 contains 15 residues. Germline loops: CDR1 SGDLS, CDR2 YYNGEE. CDR3 nucleotide sequence: TGTGCCAGCAGCCCGGGACAGTGGGGCACAGATACGCAGTATTTT. Protein product: CASSPGQWGTDTQYF.

This clone came up once. The chain recombines TRBV29-1 with TRBJ2-2, with 7 bases matching TRBD1. Germline V gene data show CDR1 as SQVTM and CDR2 as ANQGSEA. The length of the CDR3 is 15 residues. The junction had 10 bases not matched to a gene; V was cut back by 3 bases and J by 6 bases. CDR3 nucleotide sequence: TGCAGCGTTGATGACCGGGACAGTGGTCCCGGGGAGCTGTTTTTT. It specifies CSVDDRDSGPGELFF.

The chain links TRBV7-9 to TRBJ1-1; D unresolved. The CDR3 totals 11 residues. Trimming left V 2 bases short and J 6 bases short, with 4 bases between. Germline CDR1 is SEHNR and CDR2 is FQNEAQ (reference sequence). The CDR3 DNA reads TGTGCCAGCAGCTTAAGTCCTGAAGCTTTCTTT. It is translated as CASSLSPEAFF.

J is TRBJ1-1 and V is TRBV6-5; TRBD1 is a possible D gene (5 bases). Germline V gene sequence: CDR1 MNHEY, CDR2 SVGAGI. The V gene lost 4 bases and the J gene lost 0 bases, with 12 bases spanning the gap. The CDR3 spans 15 residues. CDR3 amino acids: CASSLAVGVNTEAFF. Written as DNA, the CDR3 is TGTGCCAGCAGTTTGGCTGTGGGGGTGAACACTGAAGCTTTCTTT.

As concerns this clone: Other DNA sequences within the sample encode an identical CDR3. The chain is built from TRBV9 and TRBJ2-7; 8 bases match TRBD2. Germline V gene data show CDR1 as SGDLS and CDR2 as YYNGEE. V dropped 1 base and J dropped 4; count of bases not matched to a gene: 1. This CDR3 spans 13 amino acids. This chain's CDR3 is CASSVSGGYEQYF. DNA for the CDR3: TGTGCCAGCAGCGTAAGCGGGGGATACGAGCAGTACTTC.

The V gene is TRBV18, the J gene TRBJ2-7, with D tentatively TRBD2 (5 bases). Between the trimmed V and J ends, which lost 0 bases and 3 bases, there was a span of 15 bases. The CDR3 spans 16 residues. CDR1 is KGHSH, CDR2 LQKENI, per germline. CDR3 protein: CASSPPDALAFYEQYF. The CDR3 DNA reads TGTGCCAGCTCACCACCGGACGCTCTAGCCTTCTACGAGCAGTACTTC.

The CDR3 loop is CASSARGGEGSGELFF. The CDR3 DNA is TGTGCCAGCAGCGCGAGAGGGGGAGAGGGCTCCGGGGAGCTGTTTTTT. The chain joins TRBV9 to TRBJ2-2; possibly TRBD1 for D (6 bases). The CDR3 totals 16 residues. V dropped 3 bases and J dropped 6 bases, with 18 bases sitting between them. Per the germline V gene, CDR1 is SGDLS and CDR2 is YYNGEE.

The V and J genes are TRBV14 and TRBJ2-7; D call uncertain. V was trimmed by 3 bases and J by 0 bases, leaving 9 bases between them. Germline V gene sequence: CDR1 SGHDN, CDR2 FVKESK. This CDR3 spans 14 amino acids. DNA of the CDR3: TGTGCCAGCAGCCATGTGGGGTCCTCCTACGAGCAGTACTTC. Its protein is CASSHVGSSYEQYF. Full variable domain (missing parts from reference TRBV14 and TRBJ2-7): EAGVTQFPSHSVIEKGQTVTLRCDPISGHDNLYWYRRVMGKEIKFLLHFVKESKQDESGMPNNRFLAERTGGTYSTLKVQPAELEDSGVYFCASSHVGSSYEQYFGPGTRLTVT.

For this clone: The sample carries other DNA sequences with the same CDR3. The chain couples TRBV27 to TRBJ2-3; no reliable D call. Per germline, CDR1 MNHEY and CDR2 SMNVEV (reference sequence). V lost 1 base to trimming and J lost 1 base, with 6 bases between them. The CDR3 sequence is 14 residues long. The CDR3 loop is CASSLWAGTDTQYF. The DNA of the CDR3 is TGTGCCAGCAGTTTATGGGCTGGCACAGATACGCAGTATTTT.

The genes are TRBV10-3 and TRBJ2-3; 11 nucleotides align to TRBD2. V lost 3 bases, J lost 2 bases, and 16 bases stayed unmatched. The CDR3 totals 20 residues. In germline, CDR1 is ENHRY, CDR2 SYGVKD. The CDR3 here is CAISDPAGGAGLAVTDTQYF. For the CDR3, the DNA is TGTGCCATCAGTGACCCCGCCGGGGGCGCGGGACTAGCGGTCACAGATACGCAGTATTTT.

The chain carries TRBV9 and TRBJ2-3; 7 positions match TRBD2. Losses at the gene ends were 2 bases for V and 5 bases for J; bases not matched to a gene: 5. Germline V CDR1 and CDR2: SGDLS, YYNGEE. CDR3 size: 14 residues. In nucleotides, the CDR3 is TGTGCCAGCAGCGTGGCGGGAGTTGTAGATACGCAGTATTTT. It encodes CASSVAGVVDTQYF. Supplemented by reference TRBV9 and TRBJ2-3, the full variable domain reads DSGVTQTPKHLITATGQRVTLRCSPRSGDLSVYWYQQSLDQGLQFLIQYYNGEERAKGNILERFSAQQFPDLHSELNLSSLELGDSALYFCASSVAGVVDTQYFGPGTRLTVL.

This chain uses TRBV5-6 with TRBJ1-2; 11 positions match TRBD1. V lost 4 bases, J lost 7 bases, and 6 bases stayed unmatched. The CDR3 has 14 residues. Germline assignment: CDR1 SGHDT and CDR2 YYEEEE. The CDR3 is CASSLGQGAGGYTF. CDR3 coding DNA: TGTGCCAGCAGCCTAGGACAGGGGGCGGGTGGCTACACCTTC.

This clone was picked up a small number of times. The chain links TRBV7-9 to TRBJ1-2; D unclear. This CDR3 spans 10 amino acids. The ends were cut back, 5 bases at V and 8 bases at J, with 6 bases in the middle. CDR1 SEHNR and CDR2 FQNEAQ come from the germline V gene (reference sequence). CDR3 DNA sequence: TGTGCCAGCAGCCCGGAGGGCTACACCTTC. As protein: CASSPEGYTF.

This clone has a single count. This chain uses TRBV10-3 with TRBJ2-7, with 11 bases aligning to TRBD1. J lost 5 bases, V lost 2 bases, and 5 bases had no gene match. The CDR3 runs 15 residues. Germline assignment: CDR1 ENHRY and CDR2 SYGVKD. The CDR3 region has the DNA TGTGCCATCAGTGAGGTTTTGGACAGGGGGCACGAGCAGTACTTC. It specifies CAISEVLDRGHEQYF.

V and J are TRBV7-3 and TRBJ2-6, with 10 bases identical to TRBD1. The CDR3 totals 17 residues. Germline V gene sequence: CDR1 SGHTA, CDR2 FQGTGA. The V segment lost 2 bases and the J segment 0 bases; nucleotides outside the gene matches: 1. The CDR3 nucleotides are TGTGCCAGCAGCTTAGGGGACAGGGGCTCTGGGGCCAACGTCCTGACTTTC. Its translation: CASSLGDRGSGANVLTF.

The chain uses TRBV7-8 and TRBJ2-7; TRBD1 is a possible D gene (6 bases). Trimming took 1 base from V and 2 from J, leaving 6 bases between them. CDR1 SGHVS and CDR2 FQNEAQ come from the germline V gene. This CDR3 is built from 13 residues. The CDR3, as DNA: TGTGCCAGCAGCTTAGGGGGGCCCTACGAGCAGTACTTC. It specifies CASSLGGPYEQYF.

J is TRBJ2-2 and V is TRBV4-3; D unresolved. The CDR3 runs 12 residues. Germline loops: CDR1 LGHNA, CDR2 YSLEER. Trimming took 5 bases from V and 7 from J, leaving 8 bases between them. The CDR3 region is CASSEGYGELFF. CDR3 DNA: TGCGCCAGCAGCGAAGGCTACGGGGAGCTGTTTTTT.

J is TRBJ1-1 and V is TRBV7-8; D call uncertain. The ends were cut back, 5 bases at V and 1 base at J, with 8 bases in the middle. Germline V lookup: CDR1 SGHVS, CDR2 FQNEAQ. The CDR3 sequence is 13 residues long. The CDR3 nucleotides are TGTGCCAGCAGCCTAACATCGAACACTGAAGCTTTCTTT. The encoded protein is CASSLTSNTEAFF.

This chain joins TRBV6-6 and TRBJ1-2; D is perhaps TRBD1 (6 bases). Germline values: CDR1 MNHNY, CDR2 SVGAGI (reference sequence). Trimming pared 5 bases from V and 4 bases from J, leaving 11 bases between. CDR3 size: 13 residues. The CDR3 sequence is CASSLTGIYGYTF. The CDR3 DNA follows: TGTGCCAGCAGTCTGACAGGCATCTATGGCTACACCTTC.

The chain is built from TRBV29-1 and TRBJ2-3; 9 bases match TRBD1. Germline trimming cut 3 bases from V and 4 bases from J; bases unmatched to any gene: 8. CDR1 is SQVTM and CDR2 is ANQGSEA in the germline V gene. CDR3 length equals 15 residues. CDR3 residues: CSVEGRDRVPDTQYF. The CDR3 region has the DNA TGCAGCGTTGAGGGGAGGGACAGGGTCCCAGATACGCAGTATTTT.